The present entry profiles one T cell receptor (beta chain) with its context. Its antigen remains unknown. The sample is drawn from a study of graft-versus-host responses after intestinal transplantation. Study overall: Each recipient received a multivisceral, liver-intestinal, or isolated intestinal graft. Anti-thymocyte globulin induction preceded two to four years of tacrolimus and steroid maintenance in all recipients. Whole-study results and caveats: Early after transplant, HvG declines were associated with peak levels of circulating GvH clones. Analysis identified GvH clones in recipient marrow, with some appearing first in ileum or blood.

Profiling relied on immunoSEQ multiplex PCR, and the TCRdb table lists in-frame clones only, not all of them. The sample yields tens of thousands of clones, approximately 92% seen once. Germline V gene sequence: CDR1 LNHDA, CDR2 SQIVND (reference sequence). V was trimmed by 10 bases and J by 4 bases, leaving 22 bases between them. The CDR3 is made up of 15 amino acids. This clonotype originated in a human donor who received an intestinal transplant. The rearrangement uses TRBV19 and TRBJ1-2, with D uncertain. The sample consisted of unstimulated CD8+ T cells sorted from spleen or lymph node cells, taken before intestinal transplant. DNA for the CDR3: TGTGCCACTGAGAATGCCGGGAATAAGGTCTATGGCTACACCTTC. Protein product: CATENAGNKVYGYTF. The full variable domain, completed using reference TRBV19 and TRBJ1-2, is DGGITQSPKYLFRKEGQNVTLSCEQNLNHDAMYWYRQDPGQGLRLIYYSQIVNDFQKGDIAEGYSVSREKKESFPLTVTSAQKNPTAFYLCATENAGNKVYGYTFGSGTRLTVV.